The 2 T cell receptor beta chains reported below all come from one sample, sequenced in a study of T-cell memory formation after mild COVID-19. TCRdb re-analysed the 5' RACE reads in MiXCR, keeping a single row per CDR3 protein. The sample includes 400,000 or so distinct CDR3 sequences, around 18% of them seen just once. Source material: PBMCs or a T cell subset sorted from them (not recorded which). The receptors shown here come from an adult woman who had mild COVID-19 (a few samples of this study predate the infection). Cell type and time point are not known.

This clonotype was seen a handful of times. The chain employs TRBV6-2 or TRBV6-3 and TRBJ1-1; D unresolved. The CDR3 consists of 12 residues. V was pared by 6 bases and J by 7 bases, with 12 bases between. Germline values: CDR1 MNHEY, CDR2 SVGEGT. The CDR3 nucleotides read TGTGCCAGCAGCTCCGGACGGCTTGAAGCTTTCTTT. It translates to CASSSGRLEAFF.

Only a few counts were recorded for this clonotype. The rearrangement uses TRBV19 and TRBJ1-2, with 8 bases that match TRBD1. Germline values: CDR1 LNHDA, CDR2 SQIVND (reference sequence). V was pared by 8 bases and J by 5 bases, with 7 bases of the junction left unmatched. This CDR3 is built from 13 residues. CDR3 DNA sequence: TGTGCCAGTGAGAGACAGGGGAATTATGGCTACACCTTC. Protein sequence: CASERQGNYGYTF. The full variable domain, with the rest looked up from reference TRBV19 and TRBJ1-2, is DGGITQSPKYLFRKEGQNVTLSCEQNLNHDAMYWYRQDPGQGLRLIYYSQIVNDFQKGDIAEGYSVSREKKESFPLTVTSAQKNPTAFYLCASERQGNYGYTFGSGTRLTVV.